This entry concerns a single T cell receptor beta chain. The data were taken from a study of control samples from healthy donors and cancer patients. V shed 6 bases and J shed 7 bases, with 15 bases lying between them. The germline gives CDR1 SGHAT, CDR2 FQNNGV. The length of the CDR3 is 13 residues. Clones were read by immunoSEQ multiplex PCR, and TCRdb kept only the in-frame ones, dropping some. The table has 130,000 to 150,000 clones, about nine tenths seen once. The source of this sequence is a woman in her 30s in good health. Sequenced sample: blood. The rearrangement uses TRBV11-2 and TRBJ1-1; possibly TRBD1 for D (6 bases). CDR3 residues: CASSRGAGHEAFF. CDR3 sequence (DNA): TGTGCCAGCAGTCGAGGGGCGGGACATGAAGCTTTCTTT.